Below are 5 T cell receptor beta chains sequenced from a single sample in a study of blood T cell repertoires in COVID-19. Assay used: immunoSEQ multiplex PCR; TCRdb lists only in-frame clones, some missing. The repertoire has about 150,000 clones, 85% of them found once; the top ten carry roughly 2.7%. Sequences were obtained from peripheral blood. The receptor set was obtained from a human donor with acute or convalescent COVID-19. The donor label of this sample is uncertain.

The CDR3 region has the DNA TGTGCCAGTAAGGTTAGCCAAAACACCGGGGAGCTGTTTTTT. Protein product: CASKVSQNTGELFF. The chain employs TRBV19 and TRBJ2-2; the D is unclear. The V gene's germline CDR1 is LNHDA and CDR2 SQIVND (reference sequence). The CDR3 has 14 amino acids. V lost 7 bases and J lost 2, with 11 bases in between.

The V call is TRBV6-2 or TRBV6-3, the J call TRBJ1-1; D call uncertain. V lost 6 bases, J lost 10 bases, and 24 bases lay in between. Germline CDR1 is MNHEY and CDR2 is SVGEGT. This CDR3 has 15 residues. Written as DNA, the CDR3 is TGTGCCAGCAGCAAACTTCTAACACCCCGACGAGGAGCTTTCTTT. This encodes CASSKLLTPRRGAFF.

The chain employs TRBV9 and TRBJ1-3; D is unresolved. Germline-derived CDR1 and CDR2 are SGDLS and YYNGEE. There are 14 residues in the CDR3. The ends were cut back, 0 bases at V and 0 bases at J, with 4 bases in the middle. The CDR3 region is CASSVDSSGNTIYF. DNA for the CDR3: TGTGCCAGCAGCGTAGACAGCTCTGGAAACACCATATATTTT.

The chain combines TRBV6-5 with TRBJ2-1; 7 bases line up with TRBD2. In germline, CDR1 is MNHEY, CDR2 SVGAGI. CDR3 size: 16 residues. Trimming took 3 bases from V and 7 from J; bases not matched to a gene: 12. The CDR3 region has the DNA TGTGCCAGCAGTTATTCGCTAGCGGCCATAACGAATGAGCAGTTCTTC. Translating it yields CASSYSLAAITNEQFF.

J is TRBJ1-5 and V is TRBV6-2 or TRBV6-3; 9 positions match TRBD1. Germline loops: CDR1 MNHEY, CDR2 SVGEGT. This CDR3 is 15 amino acids long. V lost 4 bases, J lost 5 bases, and 6 bases stayed unmatched. The DNA of the CDR3 is TGTGCCAGCAGTTCCATACAGGGGGCACATCAGCCCCAGCATTTT. Encoded protein: CASSSIQGAHQPQHF.